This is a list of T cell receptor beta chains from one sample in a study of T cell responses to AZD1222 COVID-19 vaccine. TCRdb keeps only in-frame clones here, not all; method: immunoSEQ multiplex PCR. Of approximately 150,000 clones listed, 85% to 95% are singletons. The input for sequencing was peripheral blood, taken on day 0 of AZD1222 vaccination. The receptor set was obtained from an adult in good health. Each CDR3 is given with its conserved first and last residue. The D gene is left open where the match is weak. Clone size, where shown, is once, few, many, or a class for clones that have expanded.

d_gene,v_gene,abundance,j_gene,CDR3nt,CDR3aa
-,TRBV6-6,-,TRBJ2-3,TGTGCCAGCAGTTCGCCCCCAGCGGTTAGCACAGATACGCAGTATTTT,CASSSPPAVSTDTQYF
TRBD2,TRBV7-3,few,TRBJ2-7,TGTGCCAGCAGTCCTCCCGGGACTAGAAACGAGCAGTACTTC,CASSPPGTRNEQYF
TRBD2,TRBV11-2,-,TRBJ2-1,TGTGCCAGCAGCTTAGAATTAACCCGACTAGCGGGAGACCGGAGAAATGAGCAGTTCTTC,CASSLELTRLAGDRRNEQFF
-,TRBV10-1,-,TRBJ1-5,TGCGCCAGCAGGAGGAGGAGGCAGCCCCAGCATTTT,CASRRRRQPQHF
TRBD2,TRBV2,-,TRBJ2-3,TGTGCCAGCAGTGCCCTCGGGGGGGCCTCAGATACGCAGTATTTT,CASSALGGASDTQYF
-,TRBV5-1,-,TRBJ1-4,TGCGCCAGCAGCTTTACCGGGACGGCAACTAATGAAAAACTGTTTTTT,CASSFTGTATNEKLFF
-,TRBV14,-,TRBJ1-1,TGTGCCAGCAGCCCCGTCCCGGGTTACAGCTTAGGCGCTTTCTTT,CASSPVPGYSLGAFF
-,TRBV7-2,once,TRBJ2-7,TGTGCCAGCAGCCCCACCAGTACGGGAGAGGCCTACGAGCAGTACTTC,CASSPTSTGEAYEQYF
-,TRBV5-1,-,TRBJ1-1,TGCGCCAGCAGCTCCGAGGGACGCCCCGAGACTGAAGCTTTCTTT,CASSSEGRPETEAFF
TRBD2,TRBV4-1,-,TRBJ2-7,TGCGCCAGCAGCCAAGGATCTAGCGGACCTTACGAGCAGTACTTC,CASSQGSSGPYEQYF
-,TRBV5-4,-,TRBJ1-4,TGTGCCAGCAGCTTGGGGGCGACTAAACAAGAAAAACTGTTTTTT,CASSLGATKQEKLFF
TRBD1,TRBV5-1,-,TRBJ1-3,TGCGCCAGCAGCGCGGGACAGCTGGTGGACACCATATATTTT,CASSAGQLVDTIYF